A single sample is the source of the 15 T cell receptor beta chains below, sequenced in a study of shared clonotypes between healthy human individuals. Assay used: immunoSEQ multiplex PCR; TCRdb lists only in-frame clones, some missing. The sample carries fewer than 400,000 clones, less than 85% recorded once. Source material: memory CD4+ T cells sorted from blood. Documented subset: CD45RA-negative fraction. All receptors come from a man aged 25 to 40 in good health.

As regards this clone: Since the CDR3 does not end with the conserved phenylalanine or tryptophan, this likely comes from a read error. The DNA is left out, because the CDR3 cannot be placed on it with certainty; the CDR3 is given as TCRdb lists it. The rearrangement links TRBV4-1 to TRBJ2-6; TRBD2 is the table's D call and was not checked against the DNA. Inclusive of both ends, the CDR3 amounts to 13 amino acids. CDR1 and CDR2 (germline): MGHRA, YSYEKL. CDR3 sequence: CASSQLNRRDPTD.

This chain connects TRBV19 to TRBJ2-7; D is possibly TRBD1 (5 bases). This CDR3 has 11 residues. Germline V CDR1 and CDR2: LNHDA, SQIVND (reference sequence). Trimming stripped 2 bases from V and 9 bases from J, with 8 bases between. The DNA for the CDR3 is TGTGCCAGTAGTATACAGGGTGTGCAGTACTTC. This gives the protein CASSIQGVQYF.

The CDR3, as DNA: TGTGCCAGCAGCACACAGGGAGGAGAGACCCAGTACTTC. This translates into CASSTQGGETQYF. The gene calls are TRBV9 and TRBJ2-5; tentatively, D is TRBD1 or TRBD2 (6 bases each). V lost 4 bases and J 4 bases, leaving 11 bases between the germline ends. Germline V gene sequence: CDR1 SGDLS, CDR2 YYNGEE. This CDR3 has 13 residues.

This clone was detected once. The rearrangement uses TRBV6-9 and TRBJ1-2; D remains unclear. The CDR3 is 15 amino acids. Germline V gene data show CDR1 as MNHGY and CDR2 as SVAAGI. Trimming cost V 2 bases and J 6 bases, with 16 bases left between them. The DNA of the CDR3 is TGTGCCAGCAGTTATAGTATAGGGCGGTCAGATGGCTACACCTTC. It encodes CASSYSIGRSDGYTF.

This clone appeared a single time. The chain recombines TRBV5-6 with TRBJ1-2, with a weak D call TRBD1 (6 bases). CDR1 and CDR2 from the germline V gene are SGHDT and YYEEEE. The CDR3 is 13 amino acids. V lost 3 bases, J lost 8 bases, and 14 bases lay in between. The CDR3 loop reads CASSSPRGGGYTF. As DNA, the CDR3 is TGTGCCAGCAGCTCGCCCAGGGGCGGGGGCTACACCTTC.

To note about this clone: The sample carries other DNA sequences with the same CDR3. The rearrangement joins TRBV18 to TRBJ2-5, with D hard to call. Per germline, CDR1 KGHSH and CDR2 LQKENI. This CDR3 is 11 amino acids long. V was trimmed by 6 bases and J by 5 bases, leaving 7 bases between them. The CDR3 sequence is CASSAQETQYF. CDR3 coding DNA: TGTGCCAGCTCCGCTCAGGAGACCCAGTACTTC.

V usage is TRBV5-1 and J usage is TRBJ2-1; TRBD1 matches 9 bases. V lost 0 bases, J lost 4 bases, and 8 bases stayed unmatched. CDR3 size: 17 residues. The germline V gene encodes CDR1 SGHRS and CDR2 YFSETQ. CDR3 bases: TGCGCCAGCAGCTTGGCGCCGGGACAGGGAGGGTACAATGAGCAGTTCTTC. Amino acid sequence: CASSLAPGQGGYNEQFF.

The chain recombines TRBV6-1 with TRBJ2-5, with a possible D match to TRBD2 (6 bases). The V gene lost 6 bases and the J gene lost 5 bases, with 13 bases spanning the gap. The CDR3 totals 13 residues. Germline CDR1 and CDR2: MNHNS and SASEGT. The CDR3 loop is CASSPTSLETQYF. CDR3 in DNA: TGTGCCAGCAGCCCGACTAGTTTGGAGACCCAGTACTTC.

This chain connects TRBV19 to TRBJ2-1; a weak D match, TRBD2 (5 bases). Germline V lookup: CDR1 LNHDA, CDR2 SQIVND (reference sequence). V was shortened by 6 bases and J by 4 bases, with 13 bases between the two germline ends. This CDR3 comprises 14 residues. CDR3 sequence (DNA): TGTGCCAGTAGCCCTAGGAGGCAATACAATGAGCAGTTCTTC. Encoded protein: CASSPRRQYNEQFF.

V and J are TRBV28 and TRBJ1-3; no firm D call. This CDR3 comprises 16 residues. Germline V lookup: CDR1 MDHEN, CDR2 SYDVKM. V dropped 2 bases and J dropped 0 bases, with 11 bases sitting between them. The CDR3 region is CASSLVTASSGNTIYF. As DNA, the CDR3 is TGTGCCAGCAGTTTAGTGACGGCGAGCTCTGGAAACACCATATATTTT.

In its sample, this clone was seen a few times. The CDR3 DNA sequence: TGTGCCAGTAGTATAGGGGACGTACAGCCCCAGCATTTT. Residues: CASSIGDVQPQHF. The chain joins TRBV19 to TRBJ1-5, with D possibly matching TRBD1 (5 bases). Between the trimmed V and J ends, which lost 1 base and 7 bases, there was a span of 8 bases. CDR3 length: 13 residues. Per germline, CDR1 LNHDA and CDR2 SQIVND (reference sequence).

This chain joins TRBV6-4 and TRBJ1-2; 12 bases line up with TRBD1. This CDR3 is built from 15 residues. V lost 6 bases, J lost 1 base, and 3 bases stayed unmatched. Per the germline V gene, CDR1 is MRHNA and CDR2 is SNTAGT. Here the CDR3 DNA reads TGTGCCAGCAGCCGGGACAGGGGGCTTAACTATGGCTACACCTTC. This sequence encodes CASSRDRGLNYGYTF.

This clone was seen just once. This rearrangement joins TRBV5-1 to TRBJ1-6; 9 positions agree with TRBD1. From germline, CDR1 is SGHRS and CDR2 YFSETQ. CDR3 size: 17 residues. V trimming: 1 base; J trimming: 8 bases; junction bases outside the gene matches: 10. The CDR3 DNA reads TGCGCCAGCAGCTTGCGGATCGGACAGGGGAAGGATTCACCCCTCCACTTT. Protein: CASSLRIGQGKDSPLHF.

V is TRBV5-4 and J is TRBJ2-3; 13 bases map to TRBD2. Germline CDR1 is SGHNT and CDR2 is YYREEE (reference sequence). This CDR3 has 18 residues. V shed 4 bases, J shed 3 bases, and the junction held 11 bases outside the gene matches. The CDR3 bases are TGTGCCAGCAGCCCGGGACTAGCGGGGAGGATAGGGACAGATACGCAGTATTTT. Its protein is CASSPGLAGRIGTDTQYF.

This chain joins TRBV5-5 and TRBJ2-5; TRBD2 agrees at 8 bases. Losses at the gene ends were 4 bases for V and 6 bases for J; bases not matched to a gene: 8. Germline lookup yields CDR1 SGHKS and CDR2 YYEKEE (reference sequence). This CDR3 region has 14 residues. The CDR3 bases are TGTGCCAGCAGCGGGCTAGCGGGCTGGCAGACCCAGTACTTC. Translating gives CASSGLAGWQTQYF.